The clone carrying this T cell receptor (beta chain) was seen a handful of times. Its cognate antigen is unknown. Looked up from germline, CDR1 is SQVTM and CDR2 is ANQGSEA. This CDR3 has 12 residues. V lost 0 bases and J 10 bases, leaving 10 bases between the germline ends. The data were obtained in a study of identical twins. General study results and limits: The authors drew conclusions from cross-sectional statistical analysis rather than following the same donors. Out-of-frame beta chain sequences displayed weaker excess sharing between twins.

TCRdb reanalysed the 5' RACE reads using MiXCR and keeps one entry per CDR3 protein. The sample has hundreds of thousands of distinct CDR3 sequences, over 5% seen once; the top ten hold 1.5% to 2%. The V gene is TRBV29-1, the J gene TRBJ2-1; D unclear. This TCR came from a man aged 18 to 30 in good health. Sample: naive T cells sorted from blood. The CDR3 is CSVEDPGREQFF. The DNA for the CDR3 is TGCAGCGTTGAAGACCCTGGACGAGAGCAGTTCTTC.